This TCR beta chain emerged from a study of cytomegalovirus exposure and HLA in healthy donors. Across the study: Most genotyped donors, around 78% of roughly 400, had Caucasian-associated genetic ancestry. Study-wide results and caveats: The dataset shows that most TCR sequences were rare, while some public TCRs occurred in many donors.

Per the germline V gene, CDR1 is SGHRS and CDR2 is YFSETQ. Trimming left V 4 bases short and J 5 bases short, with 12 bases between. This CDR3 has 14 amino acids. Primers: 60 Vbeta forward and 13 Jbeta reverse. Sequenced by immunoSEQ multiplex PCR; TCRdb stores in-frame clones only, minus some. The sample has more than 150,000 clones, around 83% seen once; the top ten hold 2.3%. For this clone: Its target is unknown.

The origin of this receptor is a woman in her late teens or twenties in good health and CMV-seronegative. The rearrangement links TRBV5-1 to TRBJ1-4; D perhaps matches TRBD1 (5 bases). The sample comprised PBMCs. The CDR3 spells CASSTPGINEKLFF. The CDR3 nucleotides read TGCGCCAGCAGCACGCCAGGGATAAATGAAAAACTGTTTTTT.